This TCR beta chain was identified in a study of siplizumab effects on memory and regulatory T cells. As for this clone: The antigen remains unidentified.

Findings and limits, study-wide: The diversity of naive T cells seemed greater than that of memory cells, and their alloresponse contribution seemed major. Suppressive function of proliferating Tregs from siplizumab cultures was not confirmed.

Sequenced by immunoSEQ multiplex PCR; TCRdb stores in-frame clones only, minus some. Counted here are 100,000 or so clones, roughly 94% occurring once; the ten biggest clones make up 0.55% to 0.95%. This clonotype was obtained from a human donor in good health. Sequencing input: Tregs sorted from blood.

The CDR3 loop is CTSSQPGLIGNEQFF. In DNA, the CDR3 is TGCACCAGCAGCCAGCCGGGACTAATCGGGAATGAGCAGTTCTTC. The V call is TRBV1, the J call TRBJ2-1; TRBD2 is taken as the D call from the table, unchecked against the DNA. TRBV1 constitutes a pseudogene. The CDR3 covers 15 residues.